What follows are 7 T cell receptor beta chains derived from one specimen sequenced in a study of T cell responses to AZD1222 COVID-19 vaccine. TCRdb's table, derived via immunoSEQ multiplex PCR, lists solely in-frame clones and lacks some. The sample contains 95,000 to 150,000 clones, 80% to 90% of which appear only once. The material sequenced was peripheral blood, taken on day 0 of AZD1222 vaccination. Receptors were obtained from an adult in good health.

The CDR3 DNA is TGTGCCAGCAGCGTAGACGGGGGCACTGAAGCTTTCTTT. Its translation: CASSVDGGTEAFF. The rearrangement joins TRBV9 to TRBJ1-1; D may be TRBD1 (5 bases). CDR1 is SGDLS and CDR2 is YYNGEE in the germline V gene. Deletions cut 0 bases from V and 4 bases from J, with 7 bases between. The CDR3 is made up of 13 amino acids.

The chain recombines TRBV28 with TRBJ2-7; D might be TRBD1 or TRBD2, each matching 5 bases. CDR3 length: 12 amino acids. Germline lookup yields CDR1 MDHEN and CDR2 SYDVKM. Trimming left V 7 bases short and J 7 bases short, with 14 bases between. CDR3 coding DNA: TGTGCCAGCACCTACGGGACGAGGGAGCAGTACTTC. Protein: CASTYGTREQYF. The whole variable domain, remainder taken from reference TRBV28 and TRBJ2-7, is DVKVTQSSRYLVKRTGEKVFLECVQDMDHENMFWYRQDPGLGLRLIYFSYDVKMKEKGDIPEGYSVSREKKERFSLILESASTNQTSMYLCASTYGTREQYFGPGTRLTVT.

In this sample, this clone turned up once. The chain recombines TRBV27 with TRBJ2-7; D gene ambiguous. Germline loops: CDR1 MNHEY, CDR2 SMNVEV (reference sequence). The CDR3 length is 15 residues. The V end lost 5 bases, the J end lost 2 bases, and 16 bases lay between the germline ends. The CDR3 DNA sequence: TGTGCCAGCAGTCTAAGGCAGGCCCGCGCCTACGAGCAGTACTTC. As protein: CASSLRQARAYEQYF.

The rearrangement uses TRBV4-1 and TRBJ2-5; D gene uncertain. Between the trimmed V and J ends, which lost 4 bases and 5 bases, there was a span of 20 bases. Germline V gene sequence: CDR1 MGHRA, CDR2 YSYEKL. This CDR3 has 16 residues. The CDR3 bases are TGCGCCAGCAGCCCACACGCAGGTCTCCCCCGGGAGACCCAGTACTTC. It codes for CASSPHAGLPRETQYF.

This chain links TRBV27 with TRBJ2-1, with 8 positions matching TRBD1. Germline V CDR1 and CDR2: MNHEY, SMNVEV (reference sequence). The length of the CDR3 is 14 residues. J was trimmed by 4 bases and V by 2 bases; bases with no gene match: 1. CDR3 sequence (DNA): TGTGCCAGCAGTTTAAGGACAGGGTACAATGAGCAGTTCTTC. Protein product: CASSLRTGYNEQFF.

The V call is TRBV6-2 or TRBV6-3, the J call TRBJ2-3; 10 bases fit TRBD2. CDR3 size: 18 residues. The germline CDR1 and CDR2 sequences are MNHEY and SVGEGT. The V gene end was trimmed by 6 bases and the J gene end by 2 bases; junction bases not matched to a gene: 14. CDR3 DNA: TGTGCCAGCAGCACGCTAGCGGGAGAAGACCATATCACAGATACGCAGTATTTT. Translating gives CASSTLAGEDHITDTQYF.

The chain recombines TRBV30 with TRBJ1-2; tentatively, D is TRBD1 (6 bases). The CDR3 has 12 amino acids. The ends were cut back, 6 bases at V and 7 bases at J, with 15 bases in the middle. Germline lookup yields CDR1 GTSNPN and CDR2 SVGIG (reference sequence). CDR3 sequence: CACTRQVSGYTF. The CDR3 DNA reads TGTGCCTGTACCCGACAGGTTTCTGGCTACACCTTC. Supplemented by reference TRBV30 and TRBJ1-2, the full variable domain reads SQTIHQWPATLVQPVGSPLSLECTVEGTSNPNLYWYRQAAGRGLQLLFYSVGIGQISSEVPQNLSASRPQDRQFILSSKKLLLSDSGFYLCACTRQVSGYTFGSGTRLTVV.